This T cell receptor (beta chain) was captured by sequencing in a study of T cell changes during pregnancy in multiple sclerosis. Sequenced by immunoSEQ multiplex PCR; TCRdb stores in-frame clones only, minus some. This table has more than 70,000 clones, around 93% appearing once. CDR1 KGHSY and CDR2 FQNENV come from the germline V gene. Trimming shortened V by 0 bases and J by 7 bases, and 30 bases separated the two germline ends. The CDR3 is made up of 20 amino acids. The material sequenced was peripheral blood, taken before pregnancy. The receptor comes from a female donor with multiple sclerosis, enrolled in a pregnancy study. This rearrangement joins TRBV16 to TRBJ2-5, with D possibly matching TRBD2 (6 bases). The CDR3 coding sequence is TGTGCCAGCAGCCAATCAGGGAGCTCCGGCTCCCGTCGGGGGAAACGGACCCAGTACTTC. This gives the protein CASSQSGSSGSRRGKRTQYF.